This TCR beta chain stems from a study of T cell repertoires in cytomegalovirus infection. Via MiXCR, TCRdb re-called the reads, giving one row per CDR3 protein. The table includes 400,000 to 550,000 distinct CDR3 sequences, around 11% detected once. Sequences were obtained from PBMCs. The TCR was taken from a human donor in good health (CMV status not recorded). Some clones in this sample may be carry-over from other donors' samples.

As DNA, the CDR3 is TGTGCCAGCAGCTCCTCGGCGGGAGTGGACTATGGCTACACCTTC. It is translated as CASSSSAGVDYGYTF. The chain couples TRBV4-2 to TRBJ1-2; no clear D. The V end lost 5 bases, the J end lost 3 bases, and 16 bases lay between the germline ends. Germline loops: CDR1 LGHNA, CDR2 YNFKEQ. CDR3 length equals 15 residues.